One sample yielded the 22 T cell receptor beta chains listed below, sequenced in a study of human thymus T cells. Clones were sequenced by immunoSEQ multiplex PCR, and TCRdb holds only the in-frame ones, with some missing. The sample has 65,000 to 90,000 clones, 85% to 95% seen once. Obtained as resections during corrective heart surgery, the thymus tissue was then studied. The sequencing sample was made of thymus tissue. Source of these receptors: a girl under three years old with a congenital heart defect but otherwise immunologically healthy.

The CDR3 is CASSLKGTSEETQYF. The CDR3 coding sequence is TGTGCCAGCAGCTTAAAGGGGACTAGCGAAGAGACCCAGTACTTC. This chain uses TRBV7-3 with TRBJ2-5, with 10 bases lining up with TRBD2. Per germline, CDR1 SGHTA and CDR2 FQGTGA. The CDR3 extends over 15 amino acids. J lost 3 bases, V lost 1 base, and 2 bases had no gene match.

The chain is built from TRBV29-1 and TRBJ2-5; the match to TRBD1 covers 7 bases. Germline trimming cut 8 bases from V and 3 bases from J; bases unmatched to any gene: 9. The length of the CDR3 is 13 residues. The germline CDR1 and CDR2 sequences are SQVTM and ANQGSEA. CDR3 region: CSPTIGQEETQYF. CDR3 coding DNA: TGCAGCCCGACGATCGGACAGGAAGAGACCCAGTACTTC.

The chain has TRBV4-3 and TRBJ1-6, with a tentative D call TRBD1 (5 bases). V was pared by 4 bases and J by 9 bases, with 22 bases between. This CDR3 comprises 17 residues. CDR1 is LGHNA and CDR2 is YSLEER in the germline V gene. The CDR3 spells CASSLTDSGRVRSPLHF. The CDR3 bases are TGCGCCAGCAGCCTAACGGACTCGGGCAGGGTACGTTCACCCCTCCACTTT.

The chain uses TRBV9 and TRBJ2-7, with D perhaps matching TRBD2 (6 bases). Germline V gives CDR1 SGDLS, CDR2 YYNGEE. The CDR3 extends over 14 amino acids. Trimming stripped 1 base from V and 5 bases from J, with 13 bases between. CDR3 sequence: CASSVSSGSDEQYF. CDR3 nucleotides: TGTGCCAGCAGCGTAAGTTCCGGGAGCGACGAGCAGTACTTC.

The V call is TRBV6-4, the J call TRBJ2-2; possibly TRBD2 for D (6 bases). The CDR3 is 18 amino acids. Trimming shortened V by 5 bases and J by 1 base, and 20 bases separated the two germline ends. CDR1 is MRHNA and CDR2 is SNTAGT in the germline V gene. The CDR3 coding sequence is TGTGCCAGCAGTAACGGGACTGGGAAAAAGGGGAACACCGGGGAGCTGTTTTTT. This codes for CASSNGTGKKGNTGELFF.

This clone has a single count. The rearrangement links TRBV7-8 to TRBJ2-7; D ambiguous. The germline gives CDR1 SGHVS, CDR2 FQNEAQ. CDR3 size: 16 residues. V dropped 1 base and J dropped 2 bases, with 15 bases sitting between them. CDR3 sequence: CASSLVVFGNPYEQYF. DNA for the CDR3: TGTGCCAGCAGCTTAGTCGTTTTTGGGAACCCCTACGAGCAGTACTTC.

The chain joins TRBV7-2 to TRBJ1-2, with D unresolved. V was shortened by 3 bases and J by 7 bases, with 18 bases between the two germline ends. The CDR3 is 15 amino acids. The germline V gene has CDR1 SGHTA and CDR2 FQGNSA. The CDR3 spells CASSFLPGWVGGYTF. The CDR3 DNA follows: TGTGCCAGCAGCTTTCTCCCCGGATGGGTGGGTGGCTACACCTTC.

The chain combines TRBV27 with TRBJ2-3; D might be TRBD2 (7 bases). CDR1 and CDR2 (germline): MNHEY, SMNVEV (reference sequence). Deletions cut 6 bases from V and 0 bases from J, with 22 bases between. The CDR3 is 18 residues long. The CDR3 loop reads CASSRRGRERLSTDTQYF. Here the CDR3 DNA reads TGTGCCAGCAGCCGGAGGGGGAGGGAGCGTCTCAGCACAGATACGCAGTATTTT.

The chain carries TRBV6-6 and TRBJ1-2; unclear D gene. Germline V gene sequence: CDR1 MNHNY, CDR2 SVGAGI (reference sequence). The CDR3 runs 14 residues. V shed 0 bases and J shed 9 bases, with 14 bases lying between them. The chain's CDR3 is CASSYSKGFVSYTF. CDR3 sequence (DNA): TGTGCCAGCAGTTACTCGAAGGGTTTCGTTAGCTACACCTTC.

The chain is built from TRBV10-2 and TRBJ2-5, with a possible D match to TRBD2 (5 bases). The V gene lost 4 bases and the J gene lost 4 bases, with 16 bases spanning the gap. This CDR3 has 15 residues. The germline V gene has CDR1 WSHSY and CDR2 SAAADI. The CDR3 DNA follows: TGCGCCAGCAGTGCGGGTCGGGATTGGTCAGAGACCCAGTACTTC. It encodes CASSAGRDWSETQYF.

The V gene is TRBV2, the J gene TRBJ2-1; D may correspond to TRBD1 or TRBD2 (5 bases each). Germline CDR1 reads SNHLY; CDR2 reads FYNNEI. Trimming removed 7 bases from V and 8 bases from J, with 21 bases in between. This CDR3 has 15 residues. CDR3 DNA: TGTGCCAGCACCCGCGAGGGGCGCGGGTTTGATGAGCAGTTCTTC. Amino acids: CASTREGRGFDEQFF.

The chain uses TRBV28 and TRBJ2-5, with D perhaps matching TRBD2 (6 bases). The V end was cut by 5 bases, the J end by 1 base, with 35 bases between. The CDR3 is made up of 22 amino acids. Per germline, CDR1 MDHEN and CDR2 SYDVKM. Here the CDR3 reads CASSRQRPGRTVGTPRQETQYF. The CDR3 DNA follows: TGTGCCAGCAGTCGACAGAGACCGGGACGAACCGTAGGGACTCCTCGCCAAGAGACCCAGTACTTC.

The gene calls are TRBV14 and TRBJ1-2; D not certain. The germline V gene encodes CDR1 SGHDN and CDR2 FVKESK. This CDR3 contains 13 residues. The germline V and J ends were trimmed by 0 bases and 4 bases, with 6 bases remaining between them. Here the CDR3 reads CASSQDNSYGYTF. In DNA, the CDR3 is TGTGCCAGCAGCCAAGACAACAGCTATGGCTACACCTTC.

V gene TRBV12-5 combines with J gene TRBJ1-1; TRBD1 aligns across 7 bases. The trim removed 4 bases at V and 3 bases at J, leaving 8 bases unmatched. Germline lookup yields CDR1 LGHNT and CDR2 FRNRAP. This CDR3 region has 15 residues. The CDR3, as DNA: TGTGCTAGTGGTTCGCCCCGGGGACAGCACACTGAAGCTTTCTTT. Translating gives CASGSPRGQHTEAFF.

The chain combines TRBV7-9 with TRBJ2-3, with D possibly being TRBD2 (5 bases). The CDR3 loop spans 16 amino acids. Germline V gives CDR1 SEHNR, CDR2 FQNEAQ (reference sequence). V lost 2 bases and J 5 bases, leaving 17 bases between the germline ends. In DNA form, the CDR3 reads TGTGCCAGCAGCTTACGAGTCCTATCAGGAGGAGATACGCAGTATTTT. Translation gives CASSLRVLSGGDTQYF.

Only one count was recorded for this clone. The rearrangement joins TRBV5-1 to TRBJ1-1; a weak D match, TRBD1 (6 bases). Germline V gene data show CDR1 as SGHRS and CDR2 as YFSETQ. The CDR3 runs 14 residues. V dropped 0 bases and J dropped 4 bases, with 10 bases sitting between them. The CDR3 protein is CASSLVAGATEAFF. For the CDR3, the DNA is TGCGCCAGCAGCTTGGTAGCAGGGGCCACTGAAGCTTTCTTT.

The chain recombines TRBV19 with TRBJ2-7; 9 bases line up with TRBD1. The CDR3 has 15 residues. CDR1 and CDR2 (germline): LNHDA, SQIVND (reference sequence). J gave up 6 bases and V 6 bases, and 12 bases lay outside the gene matches. CDR3 residues: CASSPDGTGFPEQYF. The CDR3, as DNA: TGTGCCAGTAGCCCGGACGGGACAGGGTTCCCCGAGCAGTACTTC.

The V gene is TRBV7-9, the J gene TRBJ1-1; possible D gene TRBD1, 5 bases. There are 14 residues in the CDR3. CDR1 and CDR2 (germline): SEHNR, FQNEAQ (reference sequence). The V gene lost 7 bases and the J gene lost 5 bases, with 17 bases spanning the gap. CDR3 sequence (DNA): TGTGCCAGCACCCCTCCGGTTTGGGGGACTGAAGCTTTCTTT. Its protein is CASTPPVWGTEAFF.

This clone was seen a single time. CDR3 nucleotides: TGCGCCAGCAGCTTGTCCCGGGGAGGGCACTCCTACGAGCAGTACTTC. Translating it yields CASSLSRGGHSYEQYF. The V and J genes are TRBV5-1 and TRBJ2-7; 7 bases are shared with TRBD2. The germline V gene has CDR1 SGHRS and CDR2 YFSETQ. J lost 0 bases, V lost 1 base, and 7 bases had no gene match. The CDR3 covers 16 residues.

J is TRBJ2-3 and V is TRBV27, with D possibly TRBD1 on 6 matching bases. The CDR3 contains 18 residues. CDR1 is MNHEY and CDR2 is SMNVEV in the germline V gene (reference sequence). V was clipped by 4 bases and J by 0 bases, with 20 bases between them. The CDR3 region is CASSSNLGGDTSTDTQYF. The CDR3 nucleotides read TGTGCCAGCAGTTCTAACCTGGGTGGGGACACTAGCACAGATACGCAGTATTTT.

The rearrangement joins TRBV4-2 to TRBJ1-3; D uncertain. The germline V gene encodes CDR1 LGHNA and CDR2 YNFKEQ. Trimming took off 0 bases at V and 2 bases at J, with 14 bases between the two ends. This CDR3 spans 17 amino acids. The CDR3 DNA is TGTGCCAGCAGCCAAGATGTGGAGGGATTTGCTGGAAACACCATATATTTT. Amino acids: CASSQDVEGFAGNTIYF.

This clone was seen only once. The V gene is TRBV28, the J gene TRBJ2-1; 7 bases align to TRBD1. There are 14 residues in the CDR3. The germline gives CDR1 MDHEN, CDR2 SYDVKM. J lost 4 bases, V lost 6 bases, and 6 bases had no gene match. The CDR3 bases are TGTGCCAGCAGCCCCGGGACAGCTTACAATGAGCAGTTCTTC. Residues: CASSPGTAYNEQFF.